This T cell receptor (beta chain) was captured in a study of Ad26.COV2.S vaccination and SARS-CoV-2 variants. For the study at large: The COV1001 Ad26.COV2.S trial arm included the donor. Whole-study results and caveats: Placebo and vaccine recipients had non-spike TCR breadth that was similar. Higher spike-specific TCR breadth was found in vaccine recipients than in placebo recipients.

Method: immunoSEQ multiplex PCR; TCRdb's copy keeps in-frame clones and lacks some. Of over 350,000 clones in the sample, 75% to 90% were seen once. Sample treatment: some 19 received Ad26.COV2.S at low or high dose, single or two shots; 5 received placebo; per-sample allocation not given. Samples were taken on day 63 after the first vaccine or placebo injection. To note about this clone: Antigen: not known.

The CDR3 is made up of 16 amino acids. CDR1 is MGHDK, CDR2 SYGVNS, per germline. V shed 2 bases and J 6 bases; nucleotides not matched to a gene: 8. The sequence came from a person aged 18-60 years who received the Ad26.COV2.S COVID-19 vaccine or a placebo. The V and J genes are TRBV25-1 and TRBJ2-2; 8 bases are shared with TRBD1. Sample: peripheral blood, taken in a trial of Ad26.COV2.S vaccine versus placebo. CDR3 DNA sequence: TGTGCCAGCAGTGAACCAGGGGGCGCAAGGTCCGGGGAGCTGTTTTTT. Translated, it gives CASSEPGGARSGELFF.